The T cell receptor beta chain under discussion was sequenced for a study of shared clonotypes between healthy human individuals. The study, taken as a whole, reports: Generation probabilities of non-shared clonotypes were lower (relative to those shared by all four donors). Donor clonotype sharing was expected to depend on sequencing depth. Blood alone was sampled, and tissue repertoires likely differ. It was observed that 5% to 6.5% of naive CD4 clonotypes were shared across several donors.

This CDR3 comprises 13 residues. CDR1 and CDR2 from the germline V gene are MDHEN and SYDVKM. V was shortened by 4 bases and J by 0 bases, with 7 bases between the two germline ends. Worth noting for this clone: Its antigen is not identified.

Produced via immunoSEQ multiplex PCR; TCRdb's table is partial and in-frame only. Among around 2.3 million clones, about 94% were seen once, and the ten largest hold roughly 0.13%. This sequence joins TRBV28 and TRBJ2-7; D gene unclear. The sequenced sample consisted of naive CD4+ T cells sorted from blood. As for subset: CD45RA+ positively selected. The TCR originated in a man younger than 35 in good health. The DNA of the CDR3 is TGTGCCAGCAGTTCGATCAGCTCCTACGAGCAGTACTTC. It translates to CASSSISSYEQYF.